These 32 T cell receptor beta chains were all obtained from the same sample, sequenced in a study of blood T cells in healthy people across ages. Primed by a sample-barcoded 5' primer and a J-beta primer mix, a second PCR proceeded for 7 to 11 cycles. TCRdb reanalysed the 5' RACE reads using MiXCR and keeps one entry per CDR3 protein. The table lists 1.5 million to 2 million distinct CDR3 sequences, around 50% of them singletons. Sequencing was done on a sample of blood. Receptors originate from a middle-aged woman in good health.

The rearrangement links TRBV7-2 to TRBJ1-4, with D maybe TRBD1 (6 bases). CDR1 and CDR2 (germline): SGHTA, FQGNSA. Trimming pared 5 bases from V and 7 bases from J, leaving 17 bases between. This CDR3 is built from 15 residues. Written as DNA, the CDR3 is TGTGCCAGCAGCCTGAGTCAGGGGAAAGGTGAAAAACTGTTTTTT. Amino acids: CASSLSQGKGEKLFF.

This clonotype was seen a few times. This sequence joins TRBV28 and TRBJ2-7; D not certain. The germline V gene has CDR1 MDHEN and CDR2 SYDVKM. The CDR3 length is 14 residues. V dropped 6 bases and J dropped 0 bases, with 12 bases sitting between them. The CDR3 bases are TGTGCCAGCAGGCCCCGGTCGAGCTCCTACGAGCAGTACTTC. It specifies CASRPRSSSYEQYF.

The chain employs TRBV6-2 or TRBV6-3 and TRBJ2-1, with TRBD2 matching 8 bases. The ends lost 3 bases at V and 9 bases at J; junction bases unmatched: 16. The V gene's germline CDR1 is MNHEY and CDR2 SVGEGT. This CDR3 region has 17 residues. The CDR3 spells CASSYGARAGGTSEQFF. As DNA, the CDR3 is TGTGCCAGCAGTTATGGGGCGAGGGCGGGGGGAACGAGTGAGCAGTTCTTC.

This sequence joins TRBV20-1 and TRBJ2-3; TRBD2 matches at 15 bases. Germline CDR1 DFQATT, CDR2 SNEGSKA (reference sequence). V trimming: 0 bases; J trimming: 4 bases; junction bases outside the gene matches: 8. The CDR3 length is 18 residues. In nucleotides, the CDR3 is TGCAGTGCTAGAGAACCGGGACTAGCGGGGGGTTTGCCAGATACGCAGTATTTT. Residues: CSAREPGLAGGLPDTQYF.

The chain links TRBV12-3 or TRBV12-4 to TRBJ2-6, with TRBD1 matching over 11 bases. V lost 6 bases and J lost 2; bases outside the gene matches: 6. CDR3 size: 17 residues. This CDR3 is CASRAGQGVPGANVLTF. Here the CDR3 DNA reads TGTGCCAGCAGGGCGGGACAGGGGGTCCCTGGGGCCAACGTCCTGACTTTC.

This sequence joins TRBV27 and TRBJ1-2; no definite D call. Trimming stripped 7 bases from V and 2 bases from J, with 17 bases between. This CDR3 is built from 15 residues. The germline V gene has CDR1 MNHEY and CDR2 SMNVEV (reference sequence). Here the CDR3 reads CASKLGRTANYGYTF. CDR3 sequence (DNA): TGTGCCAGCAAGTTAGGGAGGACGGCCAACTATGGCTACACCTTC.

This chain joins TRBV5-6 and TRBJ2-1; 9 bases map to TRBD2. Germline-derived CDR1 and CDR2 are SGHDT and YYEEEE. V lost 0 bases, J lost 10 bases, and 5 bases stayed unmatched. This CDR3 region has 14 residues. In DNA, the CDR3 is TGTGCCAGCAGCTTGGGACTAGCGGTCCGAGAGCAGTTCTTC. Residues: CASSLGLAVREQFF.

This rearrangement joins TRBV6-6 to TRBJ2-5; 7 bases fit TRBD1. The CDR3 is made up of 14 amino acids. CDR1 MNHNY and CDR2 SVGAGI come from the germline V gene (reference sequence). Germline trimming cut 7 bases from V and 0 bases from J; bases unmatched to any gene: 5. CDR3 DNA sequence: TGTGCCAGCACGACAGGGAATTACCAAGAGACCCAGTACTTC. The encoded protein is CASTTGNYQETQYF.

The chain carries TRBV28 and TRBJ2-7; 8 bases match TRBD1. The germline V gene encodes CDR1 MDHEN and CDR2 SYDVKM. The trim removed 3 bases at V and 4 bases at J, leaving 5 bases unmatched. CDR3 length: 14 amino acids. CDR3 residues: CASSFAGGKYEQYF. The CDR3 bases are TGTGCCAGCAGTTTCGCAGGGGGCAAGTACGAGCAGTACTTC.

The chain has TRBV11-2 and TRBJ2-2; the match to TRBD2 covers 7 bases. The ends lost 6 bases at V and 5 bases at J; junction bases unmatched: 9. The CDR3 loop spans 15 amino acids. Germline V gene data show CDR1 as SGHAT and CDR2 as FQNNGV. The CDR3 here is CASRGAGLATGELFF. The DNA for the CDR3 is TGTGCCAGCAGGGGAGCGGGGTTGGCAACCGGGGAGCTGTTTTTT.

This clonotype has just a few counts. The chain employs TRBV7-2 and TRBJ2-5; TRBD2 agrees at 8 bases. Trimming removed 5 bases from V and 11 bases from J; junction bases left unmatched: 16. The length of the CDR3 is 15 residues. The germline V gene encodes CDR1 SGHTA and CDR2 FQGNSA. The CDR3 nucleotides read TGTGCCAGCAGCGTACGGGGGGGCCAGGACAATGAGCAGTACTTC. As protein: CASSVRGGQDNEQYF.

V gene TRBV11-2 combines with J gene TRBJ2-7; TRBD1 aligns across 9 bases. Per the germline V gene, CDR1 is SGHAT and CDR2 is FQNNGV. Unmatched junction bases numbered 12, after V lost 6 bases and J lost 6 bases. CDR3 length: 15 residues. CDR3 sequence (DNA): TGTGCCAGCAGTTTTAACAGGGGGCGACCCTGCGAGCAGTACTTC. Translation gives CASSFNRGRPCEQYF.

The CDR3 nucleotides read TGTGCCAGCAGCCACGGGACTCGAAGCACAGATACGCAGTATTTT. Translating it yields CASSHGTRSTDTQYF. This chain joins TRBV6-6 and TRBJ2-3, with a possible D match to TRBD2 (6 bases). Trimming left V 6 bases short and J 0 bases short, with 13 bases between. CDR3 length: 15 residues. CDR1 MNHNY and CDR2 SVGAGI come from the germline V gene (reference sequence).

This clonotype has more than one count but fewer than ten. CDR3 sequence: CSNSDTVFQETQYF. As DNA, the CDR3 is TGCAGTAACAGTGACACGGTTTTCCAAGAGACCCAGTACTTC. V and J are TRBV20-1 and TRBJ2-5; D call uncertain. In germline, CDR1 is DFQATT, CDR2 SNEGSKA (reference sequence). The V and J ends lost 8 bases and 1 base respectively, with 17 bases between them. The CDR3 contains 14 residues.

This clonotype was counted only a few times. V gene TRBV5-1 combines with J gene TRBJ2-7, with D uncertain. The V end was cut by 4 bases, the J end by 2 bases, with 16 bases between. Germline CDR1 SGHRS, CDR2 YFSETQ. The length of the CDR3 is 15 residues. Written as DNA, the CDR3 is TGCGCCAGCAGCCCGGATGTAGGTCGCGCCTACGAGCAGTACTTC. It codes for CASSPDVGRAYEQYF. Looking up the rest from reference TRBV5-1 and TRBJ2-7 gives the full variable domain: KAGVTQTPRYLIKTRGQQVTLSCSPISGHRSVSWYQQTPGQGLQFLFEYFSETQRNKGNFPGRFSGRQFSNSRSEMNVSTLELGDSALYLCASSPDVGRAYEQYFGPGTRLTVT.

The chain joins TRBV4-3 to TRBJ1-4; D call uncertain. CDR3 length: 16 residues. V gave up 1 base and J gave up 6 bases, with 15 bases separating them. Per germline, CDR1 LGHNA and CDR2 YSLEER. The CDR3, as DNA: TGCGCCAGCAGCCAAGTCCCCGGCGCAGGAGATGAAAAACTGTTTTTT. It codes for CASSQVPGAGDEKLFF.

In its sample, this clonotype was seen a few times. The gene calls are TRBV11-2 and TRBJ2-7; the D gene could be TRBD1 or TRBD2 (5 bases each). The closer fit of TRBJ2-4 to the DNA end suggests the J call may be wrong. Germline values: CDR1 SGHAT, CDR2 FQNNGV. The CDR3 loop spans 15 amino acids. DNA of the CDR3: TGTGCCAGCAGCTTAGAATGGGGGTTCGGAATCATTCAGTACTTC. Encoded protein: CASSLEWGFGIIQYF.

This clonotype was seen a few times. This chain joins TRBV3-1 and TRBJ2-7, with TRBD1 identical over 8 bases. Germline-derived CDR1 and CDR2 are LGHDT and YNNKEL (reference sequence). V shed 2 bases, J shed 2 bases, and the junction held 8 bases outside the gene matches. This CDR3 has 16 residues. CDR3 sequence reads: CASSQKDRVSPYEQYF. DNA of the CDR3: TGTGCCAGCAGCCAAAAGGACAGGGTCTCGCCCTACGAGCAGTACTTC.

This clonotype occurred a few times. This rearrangement joins TRBV6-1 to TRBJ2-1; D unresolved. This CDR3 has 10 residues. Deletions cut 4 bases from V and 12 bases from J, with 7 bases between. Germline CDR1 and CDR2: MNHNS and SASEGT. The CDR3 reads CASSVVGQFF. The CDR3 region has the DNA TGTGCCAGCAGTGTAGTTGGGCAGTTCTTC.

The table lists this clonotype with a few counts. The chain recombines TRBV14 with TRBJ2-6; possibly TRBD1 for D (6 bases). Per the germline V gene, CDR1 is SGHDN and CDR2 is FVKESK. This CDR3 is built from 14 residues. The V and J ends lost 3 bases and 8 bases respectively, with 11 bases between them. The CDR3 DNA is TGTGCCAGCAGCCATGCACAGGGACCCAACGTCCTGACTTTC. Residues: CASSHAQGPNVLTF.

The J gene is TRBJ2-1, the V gene TRBV4-1; TRBD2 matches at 8 bases. In germline, CDR1 is MGHRA, CDR2 YSYEKL. V trimming: 1 base; J trimming: 12 bases; junction bases outside the gene matches: 14. CDR3 length: 16 residues. The CDR3 DNA is TGCGCCAGCAGCCAAGCGACCAGGGCGATCGGGGGGGTGCAGTTCTTC. Translating it yields CASSQATRAIGGVQFF.

This chain uses TRBV28 with TRBJ2-5; D not resolved. V was shortened by 5 bases and J by 3 bases, with 16 bases between the two germline ends. The CDR3 spans 15 residues. CDR1 is MDHEN, CDR2 SYDVKM, per germline. In nucleotides, the CDR3 is TGTGCCAGCAGTCTCCTGACGGTGGCGAAAGAGACCCAGTACTTC. This gives the protein CASSLLTVAKETQYF.

The V call is TRBV5-1, the J call TRBJ2-3; D gene uncertain. V was trimmed by 5 bases and J by 5 bases, leaving 12 bases between them. The CDR3 sequence is 13 residues long. Germline CDR1 is SGHRS and CDR2 is YFSETQ. For the CDR3, the DNA is TGCGCCAGCAGTGAAGGGTTTATAGATACGCAGTATTTT. This translates into CASSEGFIDTQYF.

This chain connects TRBV4-3 to TRBJ2-7, with 7 nucleotides matching TRBD2. CDR3 length: 14 residues. Germline V lookup: CDR1 LGHNA, CDR2 YSLEER. The trim removed 4 bases at V and 7 bases at J, leaving 10 bases unmatched. The CDR3 here is CASSPRGIVDEQYF. CDR3 DNA: TGCGCCAGCAGCCCGCGGGGGATTGTGGATGAGCAGTACTTC.

In regard to this clonotype: One end of the junction varies from germline; a read error may be responsible. This chain connects TRBV4-1 to TRBJ2-2; TRBD1 matches 8 bases. There are 16 residues in the CDR3. Germline V lookup: CDR1 MGHRA, CDR2 YSYEKL. The CDR3 loop is CASSQDAQGATGELFF. CDR3 bases: TGCGCCAGCAGTCAAGATGCGCAGGGGGCGACCGGGGAGCTGTTTTTT.

This clonotype was counted a few times. This chain connects TRBV20-1 to TRBJ2-7; D might be TRBD1 (5 bases). The CDR3 loop spans 15 amino acids. Germline V gene lookup returns CDR1 DFQATT and CDR2 SNEGSKA (reference sequence). Trimming removed 0 bases at V and 2 bases at J, with 14 bases between. The CDR3 nucleotides are TGCAGTGCTAGAGACAGCGCGCAGGGAACCTACGAGCAGTACTTC. Its translation: CSARDSAQGTYEQYF.

Only a few counts were recorded for this clonotype. V is TRBV5-1 and J is TRBJ2-3, with 8 bases matching TRBD1. From germline, CDR1 is SGHRS and CDR2 YFSETQ. The CDR3 extends over 15 amino acids. V shed 5 bases and J 4 bases; nucleotides not matched to a gene: 9. The CDR3 coding sequence is TGCGCCAGCAGTCAAGGACAGGGAAGACCAGATACGCAGTATTTT. The encoded protein is CASSQGQGRPDTQYF.

This clonotype appeared a few times. The CDR3 loop is CASSQDLPQVTHEQYF. Written as DNA, the CDR3 is TGCGCCAGCAGCCAAGATTTGCCACAGGTTACCCACGAGCAGTACTTC. V usage is TRBV4-1 and J usage is TRBJ2-7, with D perhaps matching TRBD1 (5 bases). V gave up 0 bases and J gave up 5 bases, with 17 bases separating them. CDR3 length: 16 amino acids. Germline loops: CDR1 MGHRA, CDR2 YSYEKL.

This clonotype has more than one count but fewer than ten. In DNA form, the CDR3 reads TGTGCCAGTTCGGGGCTTATCGGCACAGGGAGATTTTACAATGAGCAGTTCTTC. It is translated as CASSGLIGTGRFYNEQFF. The rearrangement uses TRBV18 and TRBJ2-1, with D tentatively TRBD1 (6 bases). The germline V gene has CDR1 KGHSH and CDR2 LQKENI. The CDR3 extends over 18 amino acids. Deletions cut 9 bases from V and 4 bases from J, with 28 bases between.

The V gene is TRBV6-5, the J gene TRBJ2-3; D unclear. Germline CDR1 MNHEY, CDR2 SVGAGI. The ends were cut back, 5 bases at V and 5 bases at J, with 20 bases in the middle. The CDR3 is made up of 16 amino acids. The CDR3 DNA reads TGTGCCAGCAGTCTGTCCCCCGGGTTAGTAGGAGATACGCAGTATTTT. Translated: CASSLSPGLVGDTQYF.

The rearrangement joins TRBV6-5 to TRBJ2-7; TRBD2 matches 11 bases. The germline gives CDR1 MNHEY, CDR2 SVGAGI. CDR3 length equals 18 residues. The J segment lost 2 bases and the V segment lost 6 bases, leaving 15 bases of the junction unmatched. CDR3 loop: CASRYRILTSGRAYEQYF. CDR3 DNA sequence: TGTGCCAGCAGATACAGGATACTAACTAGCGGGAGAGCCTACGAGCAGTACTTC.

J is TRBJ2-6 and V is TRBV6-5; D is possibly TRBD1 (5 bases). Trimming took 2 bases from V and 2 from J, leaving 13 bases between them. Germline V lookup: CDR1 MNHEY, CDR2 SVGAGI. The CDR3 consists of 17 residues. CDR3 nucleotides: TGTGCCAGCAGTTACGGTAGGGGCGCAACTGGGGCCAACGTCCTGACTTTC. Protein: CASSYGRGATGANVLTF.